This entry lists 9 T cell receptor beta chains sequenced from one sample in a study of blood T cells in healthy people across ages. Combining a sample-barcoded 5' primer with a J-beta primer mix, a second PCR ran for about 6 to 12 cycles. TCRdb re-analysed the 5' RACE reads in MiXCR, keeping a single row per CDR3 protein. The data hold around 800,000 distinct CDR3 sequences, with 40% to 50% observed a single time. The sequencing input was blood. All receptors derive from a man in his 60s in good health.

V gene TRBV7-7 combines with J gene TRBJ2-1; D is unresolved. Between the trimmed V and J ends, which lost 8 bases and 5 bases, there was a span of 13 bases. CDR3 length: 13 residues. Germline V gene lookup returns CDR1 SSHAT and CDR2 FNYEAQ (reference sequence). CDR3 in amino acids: CASSHSGNNEQFF. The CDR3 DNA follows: TGTGCCAGCTCACATTCTGGGAACAATGAGCAGTTCTTC.

The CDR3, as DNA: TGTGCCAGCAGGCCAGGGGGAGGCGAGCAGTACTTC. This codes for CASRPGGGEQYF. The V call is TRBV27, the J call TRBJ2-7; D might be TRBD1 (7 bases). This CDR3 region has 12 residues. Germline values: CDR1 MNHEY, CDR2 SMNVEV (reference sequence). V lost 6 bases and J 6 bases, leaving 12 bases between the germline ends.

In DNA, the CDR3 is TGTGCCAGCAGCCAAGAATCGTCTAGCGGGAGACCTCAGTTCTTC. It yields the protein CASSQESSSGRPQFF. The rearrangement links TRBV4-2 to TRBJ2-1; 10 positions agree with TRBD2. This CDR3 contains 15 residues. Germline assignment: CDR1 LGHNA and CDR2 YNFKEQ. V shed 0 bases, J shed 13 bases, and the junction held 9 bases outside the gene matches.

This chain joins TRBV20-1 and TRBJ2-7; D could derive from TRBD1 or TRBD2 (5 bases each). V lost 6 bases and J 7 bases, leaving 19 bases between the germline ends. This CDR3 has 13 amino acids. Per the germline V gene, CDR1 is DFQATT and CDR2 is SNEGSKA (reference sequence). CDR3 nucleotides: TGCAGTGCCAGAAGGGGAGAGAGCAATGAGCAGTACTTC. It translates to CSARRGESNEQYF.

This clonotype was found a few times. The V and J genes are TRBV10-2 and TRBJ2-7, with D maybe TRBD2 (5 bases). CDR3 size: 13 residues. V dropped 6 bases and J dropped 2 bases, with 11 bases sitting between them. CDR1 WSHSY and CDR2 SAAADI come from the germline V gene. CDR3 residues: CASRVGITYEQYF. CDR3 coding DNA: TGCGCCAGCAGAGTCGGGATTACCTACGAGCAGTACTTC.

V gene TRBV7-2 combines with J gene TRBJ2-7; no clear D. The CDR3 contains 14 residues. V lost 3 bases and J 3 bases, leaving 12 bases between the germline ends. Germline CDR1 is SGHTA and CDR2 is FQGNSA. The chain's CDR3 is CASSFVGPRYEQYF. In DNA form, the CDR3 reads TGTGCCAGCAGCTTCGTTGGACCTCGCTACGAGCAGTACTTC.

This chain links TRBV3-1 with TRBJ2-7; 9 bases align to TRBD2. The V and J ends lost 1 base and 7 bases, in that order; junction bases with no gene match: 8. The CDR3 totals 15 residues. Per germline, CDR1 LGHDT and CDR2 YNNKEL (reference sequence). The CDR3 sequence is CASSQGGGAYNEQYF. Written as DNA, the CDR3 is TGTGCCAGCAGCCAAGGCGGGGGGGCGTACAATGAGCAGTACTTC.

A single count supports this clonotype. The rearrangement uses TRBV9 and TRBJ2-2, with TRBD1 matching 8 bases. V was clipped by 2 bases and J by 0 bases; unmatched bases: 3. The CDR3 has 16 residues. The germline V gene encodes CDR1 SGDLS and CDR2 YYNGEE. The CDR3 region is CASSVGTGANTGELFF. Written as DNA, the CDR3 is TGTGCCAGCAGCGTTGGGACAGGAGCGAACACCGGGGAGCTGTTTTTT. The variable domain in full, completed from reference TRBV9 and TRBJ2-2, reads DSGVTQTPKHLITATGQRVTLRCSPRSGDLSVYWYQQSLDQGLQFLIQYYNGEERAKGNILERFSAQQFPDLHSELNLSSLELGDSALYFCASSVGTGANTGELFFGEGSRLTVL.

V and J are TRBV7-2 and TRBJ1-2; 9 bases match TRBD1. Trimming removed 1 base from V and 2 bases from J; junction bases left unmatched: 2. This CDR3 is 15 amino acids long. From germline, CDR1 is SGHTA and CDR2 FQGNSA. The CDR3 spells CASSLGDRENYGYTF. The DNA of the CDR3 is TGTGCCAGCAGCTTAGGGGACAGGGAAAACTATGGCTACACCTTC. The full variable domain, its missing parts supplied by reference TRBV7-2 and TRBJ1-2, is GAGVSQSPSNKVTEKGKDVELRCDPISGHTALYWYRQSLGQGLEFLIYFQGNSAPDKSGLPSDRFSAERTGGSVSTLTIQRTQQEDSAVYLCASSLGDRENYGYTFGSGTRLTVV.